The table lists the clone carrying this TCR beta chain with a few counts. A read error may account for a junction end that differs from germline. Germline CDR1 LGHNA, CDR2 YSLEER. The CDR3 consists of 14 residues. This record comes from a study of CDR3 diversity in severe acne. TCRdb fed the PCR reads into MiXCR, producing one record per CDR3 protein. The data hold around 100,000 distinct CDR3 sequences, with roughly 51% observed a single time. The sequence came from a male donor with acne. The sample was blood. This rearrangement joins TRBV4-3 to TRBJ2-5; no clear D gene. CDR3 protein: CASSPAVFVETQHF. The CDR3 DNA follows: TGCGCCAGCAGCCCCGCTGTGTTTGTAGAGACCCAGCACTTC.